A single sample is the source of the 6 T cell receptor beta chains below, sequenced in a study of shared clonotypes between healthy human individuals. Clones were read by immunoSEQ multiplex PCR, and TCRdb kept only the in-frame ones, dropping some. This repertoire shows a few hundred thousand clones, more than 60% found once; its top ten account for 8.5% to 12%. The sequenced sample consisted of memory CD4+ T cells sorted from blood. The subset: CD45RA-negative fraction. The receptors were sampled from a man aged 30 to 39 in good health.

This clone appeared a few times. The chain recombines TRBV18 with TRBJ2-1, with 10 bases fitting TRBD2. Germline V gives CDR1 KGHSH, CDR2 LQKENI. V was clipped by 1 base and J by 5 bases; unmatched bases: 8. This CDR3 is 17 amino acids long. This chain's CDR3 is CASSPRRGLASDNEQFF. Written as DNA, the CDR3 is TGTGCCAGCTCACCACGTAGGGGACTAGCGAGTGACAATGAGCAGTTCTTC.

In this sample, this clone turned up a few times. The rearrangement links TRBV5-1 to TRBJ2-7, with a weak D call TRBD2 (5 bases). Germline V gene data show CDR1 as SGHRS and CDR2 as YFSETQ. V lost 0 bases and J 4 bases, leaving 17 bases between the germline ends. The length of the CDR3 is 16 residues. CDR3 protein: CASSLVGGMIRYEQYF. DNA of the CDR3: TGCGCCAGCAGCTTGGTCGGAGGAATGATCAGGTACGAGCAGTACTTC.

The chain has TRBV6-1 and TRBJ2-2; TRBD1 agrees at 8 bases. Per the germline V gene, CDR1 is MNHNS and CDR2 is SASEGT. With 6 bases clipped from V and 5 bases from J, the junction kept 8 bases outside the gene matches. This CDR3 region has 15 residues. DNA for the CDR3: TGTGCCAGCAGCGTTAGGACAGGGAAGACCGGGGAGCTGTTTTTT. Its translation: CASSVRTGKTGELFF.

The DNA of the CDR3 is TGTGCCAGCAACCGCTGGGGTACCGGGGAGCTGTTTTTT. As protein: CASNRWGTGELFF. The chain employs TRBV27 and TRBJ2-2; D remains unclear. In germline, CDR1 is MNHEY, CDR2 SMNVEV (reference sequence). The CDR3 totals 13 residues. The V gene lost 7 bases and the J gene lost 5 bases, with 11 bases spanning the gap.

The genes are TRBV28 and TRBJ2-5; TRBD1 or TRBD2 may be the D gene (6 bases each). CDR3 length: 14 amino acids. Per germline, CDR1 MDHEN and CDR2 SYDVKM. Trimming pared 6 bases from V and 5 bases from J, leaving 16 bases between. The CDR3 is CASSLRGGRETQYF. The CDR3 nucleotides read TGTGCCAGCAGCCTAAGAGGGGGGAGGGAGACCCAGTACTTC. Drawing the rest from reference TRBV28 and TRBJ2-5, the complete variable domain is DVKVTQSSRYLVKRTGEKVFLECVQDMDHENMFWYRQDPGLGLRLIYFSYDVKMKEKGDIPEGYSVSREKKERFSLILESASTNQTSMYLCASSLRGGRETQYFGPGTRLLVL.

This chain connects TRBV5-1 to TRBJ2-7; D is undetermined. There are 16 residues in the CDR3. V was cut by 5 bases and J by 0 bases, with 18 bases left in between. The germline V gene encodes CDR1 SGHRS and CDR2 YFSETQ. The CDR3 loop reads CASRPDSSASSYEQYF. CDR3 nucleotide sequence: TGCGCCAGCAGGCCCGACTCGTCCGCGAGCTCCTACGAGCAGTACTTC.